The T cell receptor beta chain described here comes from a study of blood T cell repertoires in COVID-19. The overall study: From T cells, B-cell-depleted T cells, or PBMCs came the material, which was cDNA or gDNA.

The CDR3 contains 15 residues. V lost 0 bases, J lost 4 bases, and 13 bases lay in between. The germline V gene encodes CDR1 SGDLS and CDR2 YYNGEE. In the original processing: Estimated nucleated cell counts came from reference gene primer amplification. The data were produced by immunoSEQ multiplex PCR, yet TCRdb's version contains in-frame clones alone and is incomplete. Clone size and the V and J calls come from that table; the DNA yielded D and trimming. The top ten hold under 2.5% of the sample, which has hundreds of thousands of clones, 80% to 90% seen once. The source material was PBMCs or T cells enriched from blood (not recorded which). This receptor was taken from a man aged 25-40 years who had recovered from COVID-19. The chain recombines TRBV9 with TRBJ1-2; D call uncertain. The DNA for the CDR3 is TGTGCCAGCAGCGTAGAAGCAGGTATCTCCTATGGCTACACCTTC. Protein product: CASSVEAGISYGYTF.